This TCR beta chain originates from a study of blood T cell repertoires in COVID-19. The V gene's germline CDR1 is SGHTA and CDR2 FQGTGA. This CDR3 has 15 residues. V gave up 4 bases and J gave up 6 bases; unmatched junction bases: 1. As for this clone: Within the sample, other DNA sequences also encode this same CDR3.

Some clones are missing from TCRdb's copy, which holds only in-frame ones; the method was immunoSEQ multiplex PCR. The repertoire consists of 150,000 to 200,000 clones, with 65% to 85% occurring once and the leading ten covering around 13%. The clonotype comes from a woman older than 75 with acute or convalescent COVID-19. The rearrangement links TRBV7-3 to TRBJ2-1, with TRBD2 identical over 15 bases. The sample was peripheral blood. DNA for the CDR3: TGTGCCAGCAGCTCGGGACTAGCGGGAGGCAATGAGCAGTTCTTC. Its translation: CASSSGLAGGNEQFF.